The sequence of this T cell receptor beta chain was determined in a study of beta chain features in type 1 diabetes. General study findings and limits: Using cDNA template may skew counts toward highly expressing activated cells. Small HLA sub-analyses could not settle whether HLA shapes TCRB rearrangement.

Regarding this clone: Its antigen is as yet unknown.

CDR1 SGHTA and CDR2 FQGTGA come from the germline V gene. CDR3 length: 14 amino acids. The J segment lost 11 bases and the V segment lost 1 base, leaving 10 bases of the junction unmatched. Donors contributed one heparinised blood draw apiece, averaging about 100 mL. Expressed TCRB transcripts were sequenced because the entire RNA isolate underwent reverse transcription. Generated by immunoSEQ multiplex PCR, the TCRdb table keeps only in-frame clones and is missing some. The table has more than 85,000 clones, 40% seen once; the top ten hold about 0.07%. Sample: stem cell memory CD4+ T cells from blood. The chain carries TRBV7-3 and TRBJ2-5; 7 bases agree with TRBD1. This TCR was recovered from a woman aged 18-29 years in good health. The chain's CDR3 is CASSLRFGTGEQYF. The CDR3 coding sequence is TGTGCCAGCAGCTTAAGATTTGGAACAGGGGAGCAGTACTTC.